The text below deals with one T cell receptor beta chain. The target antigen is unknown. These data originate in a study of OX40 agonist ivuxolimab in advanced cancers. General observations from the study: Doses of 0.1 to 3.0 mg/kg were accompanied by clonal expansion of CD4+ and CD8+ blood T cells by week 6.

Profiling relied on immunoSEQ multiplex PCR, and the TCRdb table lists in-frame clones only, not all of them. The sample has about 80,000 clones; over 75% are singletons. From germline, CDR1 is SGHRS and CDR2 YFSETQ. The CDR3 is made up of 16 amino acids. The J segment lost 6 bases and the V segment lost 3 bases, leaving 11 bases of the junction unmatched. The specimen was CD4+ or CD8+ T cells sorted from blood, collected in a trial of the OX40 agonist ivuxolimab. The receptor comes from an adult with an advanced solid tumor such as melanoma, head and neck, liver or kidney cancer. V gene TRBV5-1 combines with J gene TRBJ2-2, with 7 bases identical to TRBD2. CDR3 sequence reads: CASSYRGVVQSGELFF. CDR3 DNA: TGCGCCAGCAGCTACCGGGGGGTAGTACAGTCCGGGGAGCTGTTTTTT.